This record looks at one TCR beta chain sequence and its context. The source of the sample is a study of blood T cell repertoires in COVID-19. The table came from immunoSEQ multiplex PCR; TCRdb's copy has only in-frame clones and leaves some out. This sample has some 68,000 clones, with 85% to 90% found just once. Specimen: peripheral blood. This TCR derives from a man aged 45-65 years with acute or convalescent COVID-19.

Here the CDR3 reads CASSQVSSGREDYEQYF. The CDR3 coding sequence is TGCGCCAGCAGCCAAGTTTCCAGCGGGAGAGAAGACTACGAGCAGTACTTC. The chain joins TRBV4-1 to TRBJ2-7; 8 nucleotides agree with TRBD2. V shed 1 base, J shed 3 bases, and the junction held 11 bases outside the gene matches. Per the germline V gene, CDR1 is MGHRA and CDR2 is YSYEKL. The CDR3 sequence is 17 residues long.